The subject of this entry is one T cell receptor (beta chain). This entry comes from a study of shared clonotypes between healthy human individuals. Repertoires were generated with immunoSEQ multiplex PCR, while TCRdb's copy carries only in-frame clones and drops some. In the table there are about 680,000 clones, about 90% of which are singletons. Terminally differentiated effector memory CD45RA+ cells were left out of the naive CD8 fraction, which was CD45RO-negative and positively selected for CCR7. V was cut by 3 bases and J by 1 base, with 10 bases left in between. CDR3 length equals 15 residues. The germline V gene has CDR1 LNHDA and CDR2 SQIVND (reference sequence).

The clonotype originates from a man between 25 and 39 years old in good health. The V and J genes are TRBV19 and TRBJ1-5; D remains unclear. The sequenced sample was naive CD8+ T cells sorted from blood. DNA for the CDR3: TGTGCCAGTAGTATGGTGGCCGGGAGCAATCAGCCCCAGCATTTT. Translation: CASSMVAGSNQPQHF.